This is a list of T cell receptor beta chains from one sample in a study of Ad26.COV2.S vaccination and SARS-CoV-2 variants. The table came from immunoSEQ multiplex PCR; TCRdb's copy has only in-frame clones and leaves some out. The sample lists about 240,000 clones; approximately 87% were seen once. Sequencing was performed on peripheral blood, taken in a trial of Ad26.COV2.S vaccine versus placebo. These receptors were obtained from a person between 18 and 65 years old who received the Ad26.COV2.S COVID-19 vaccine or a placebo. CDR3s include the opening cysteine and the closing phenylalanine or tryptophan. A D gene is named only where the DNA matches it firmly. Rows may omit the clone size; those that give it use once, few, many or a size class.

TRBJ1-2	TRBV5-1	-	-	TGCGCCAGCAGCTTGCCCGGACAGTCCTATGGCTACACCTTC	CASSLPGQSYGYTF
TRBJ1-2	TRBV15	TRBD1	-	TGTGCCACCAGCAGGACGCCGGGACAGGGGGGCGCCTTCTATGGCTACACCTTC	CATSRTPGQGGAFYGYTF
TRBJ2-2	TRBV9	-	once	TGTGCCAGCAGCGCCTCCGCGGGGGCATGGACCGGGGAGCTGTTTTTT	CASSASAGAWTGELFF
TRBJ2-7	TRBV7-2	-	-	TGTGCCAGCAGCTTATGGGGTAGCGGAGCCTACGAGCAGTACTTC	CASSLWGSGAYEQYF
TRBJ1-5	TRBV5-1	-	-	TGCGCCAGCAGCTTCGGGGCGCGCGGTGAGCCCCAGCATTTT	CASSFGARGEPQHF
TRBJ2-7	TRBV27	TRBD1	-	TGTGCCAGCAGGCTCGGACAGGGTTTGGTCTACGAGCAGTACTTC	CASRLGQGLVYEQYF
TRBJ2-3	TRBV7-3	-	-	TGTGCCAGCAGCCCCTTGAGCACAGATACGCAGTATTTT	CASSPLSTDTQYF
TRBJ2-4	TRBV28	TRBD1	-	TGTGCCAGCAGTCCCCCGACAGGGCTCATTCAGTACTTC	CASSPPTGLIQYF
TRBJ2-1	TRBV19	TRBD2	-	TGTGCCAGTAGTATAGGTAAACATAGCGGGAGAGACAATGAGCAGTTCTTC	CASSIGKHSGRDNEQFF
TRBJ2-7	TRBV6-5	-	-	TGTGCCAGCAGTAACAGGGCTTCCTACGAGCAGTACTTC	CASSNRASYEQYF
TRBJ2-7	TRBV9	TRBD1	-	TGTGCCAGCAGCGCCCCCCGACCGAGACAGGGGCGGAACTCCTACGAGCAGTACTTC	CASSAPRPRQGRNSYEQYF
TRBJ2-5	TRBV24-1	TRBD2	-	TGTGCCACCAGTGATTTGCGACTAGCGGGAGGTGAGACCCAGTACTTC	CATSDLRLAGGETQYF
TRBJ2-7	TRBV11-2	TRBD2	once	TGTGCCAGCAGCTTTTGGACGGGACTAGGGTACTTC	CASSFWTGLGYF
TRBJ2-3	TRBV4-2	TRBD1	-	TGTGCCAGCAGCCCTGGACAGGGAGGAAGCACAGATACGCAGTATTTT	CASSPGQGGSTDTQYF
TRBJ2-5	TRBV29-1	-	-	TGCAGCGTCCGTTGGCCAGTCCAAGAGACCCAGTACTTC	CSVRWPVQETQYF
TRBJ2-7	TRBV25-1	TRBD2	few	TGTGCCAGCTCCTCCGCGGGAGGGTCCTACGAGCAGTACTTC	CASSSAGGSYEQYF
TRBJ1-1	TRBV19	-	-	TGTGCCAGTAGTACCCGGGGTGGTACTGAAGCTTTCTTT	CASSTRGGTEAFF
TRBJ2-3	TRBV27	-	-	TGTGCCAGCAGTCTCCTTGGCACAGATACGCAGTATTTT	CASSLLGTDTQYF
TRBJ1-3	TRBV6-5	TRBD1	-	TGTGCCAGCAGGCCGCAGGGGGCAAACACCATATATTTT	CASRPQGANTIYF
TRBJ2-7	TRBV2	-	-	TGTGCCAGCAGTGAGGTCTACGAGCAGTACTTC	CASSEVYEQYF
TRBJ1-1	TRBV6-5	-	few	TGTGCCAGCAGTTCCGGGGTTCGGGCCGATGAAGCTTTCTTT	CASSSGVRADEAFF
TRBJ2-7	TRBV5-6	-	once	TGTGCCAGCAGCTTAATCCCCGGGGGGCTTCCCTACGAGCAGTACTTC	CASSLIPGGLPYEQYF
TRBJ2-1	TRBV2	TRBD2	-	TGTGCCAGCATAGCGGGAGGGCTTGGGAATGAGCAGTTCTTC	CASIAGGLGNEQFF
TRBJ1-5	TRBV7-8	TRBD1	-	TGTGCCAGCAGCTTAGGTTACAGGGGGAGAGTTGGGGGTCAGCCCCAGCATTTT	CASSLGYRGRVGGQPQHF
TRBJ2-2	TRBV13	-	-	TGTGCCAGCAGCTTCCCACAGGGAGACGTTTCCCAACCCGGGGAGCTGTTTTTT	CASSFPQGDVSQPGELFF
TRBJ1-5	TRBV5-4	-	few	TGTGCCAGCAACCTCCCTAGGCCCCAGCATTTT	CASNLPRPQHF